Following are 14 T cell receptor beta chains from one sample sequenced in a study of T cells after yellow fever vaccination. TCRdb re-derived calls from the 5' RACE reads in MiXCR, one entry per CDR3 protein. The sample yields about 580,000 distinct CDR3 sequences, 17% seen once. Material: PBMCs, obtained 5 days after the first yellow fever vaccination. Every receptor here comes from a man aged 18 to 29 who received the YFV17D yellow fever vaccine.

There are a few counts of this clonotype. The rearrangement uses TRBV7-2 and TRBJ1-5, with D tentatively TRBD1 (5 bases). The germline V gene has CDR1 SGHTA and CDR2 FQGNSA. The CDR3 loop spans 15 amino acids. The V end was cut by 5 bases, the J end by 0 bases, with 11 bases between. The CDR3 DNA sequence: TGTGCCAGCAGCGGAAGGGGTTATAGCAATCAGCCCCAGCATTTT. Its protein product is CASSGRGYSNQPQHF.

This clonotype was detected a few times. This rearrangement joins TRBV10-3 to TRBJ1-1, with 7 nucleotides matching TRBD1. The trim removed 5 bases at V and 0 bases at J, leaving 3 bases unmatched. Germline values: CDR1 ENHRY, CDR2 SYGVKD. The CDR3 has 14 residues. Here the CDR3 reads CAISSGQLNTEAFF. For the CDR3, the DNA is TGTGCCATCAGTTCGGGACAGTTGAACACTGAAGCTTTCTTT.

As to this clonotype: One base away lies a much larger clone, so this may be a sequencing read error. The chain recombines TRBV4-3 with TRBJ1-1; TRBD1 might be the D (6 bases). The V end was cut by 0 bases, the J end by 1 base, with 18 bases between. The CDR3 is made up of 18 amino acids. The V gene's germline CDR1 is LGHNA and CDR2 YSLEER. CDR3 amino acids: CASSQEQAAQGANTEAFF. For the CDR3, the DNA is TGCGCCAGCAGCCAAGAACAGGCCGCACAGGGTGCGAACACTGAAGCTTTCTTT.

In this sample, this clonotype turned up a few times. V gene TRBV4-3 combines with J gene TRBJ2-2, with 7 positions matching TRBD1. Germline loops: CDR1 LGHNA, CDR2 YSLEER. The CDR3 has 15 residues. Trimming removed 3 bases from V and 5 bases from J; junction bases left unmatched: 6. This CDR3 is CASSQSGQETGELFF. The CDR3 nucleotides read TGCGCCAGCAGCCAGTCTGGACAGGAGACCGGGGAGCTGTTTTTT.

This clonotype was counted a few times. This chain connects TRBV19 to TRBJ1-5; D might be TRBD1 (5 bases). Trimming pared 3 bases from V and 6 bases from J, leaving 15 bases between. The CDR3 runs to 15 residues. Germline CDR1 and CDR2: LNHDA and SQIVND (reference sequence). The CDR3 region has the DNA TGTGCCAGTAGTATTACGACAGTAAATCCTCAGCCCCAGCATTTT. This translates into CASSITTVNPQPQHF.

The J gene is TRBJ2-4, the V gene TRBV15; D is ambiguous. V lost 2 bases, J lost 3 bases, and 11 bases lay in between. This CDR3 has 15 amino acids. Germline assignment: CDR1 LNHNV and CDR2 YYDKDF (reference sequence). CDR3 in DNA: TGTGCCACCAGCAGACTGTCGACGGGCAAAAACATTCAGTACTTC. It encodes CATSRLSTGKNIQYF. Supplemented by reference TRBV15 and TRBJ2-4, the full variable domain reads DAMVIQNPRYQVTQFGKPVTLSCSQTLNHNVMYWYQQKSSQAPKLLFHYYDKDFNNEADTPDNFQSRRPNTSFCFLDIRSPGLGDTAMYLCATSRLSTGKNIQYFGAGTRLSVL.

The chain carries TRBV20-1 and TRBJ2-5, with 9 bases aligning to TRBD2. The CDR3 has 14 amino acids. Germline-derived CDR1 and CDR2 are DFQATT and SNEGSKA (reference sequence). V shed 6 bases and J 1 base; nucleotides not matched to a gene: 6. This CDR3 reads CSAALAGVQETQYF. CDR3 sequence (DNA): TGCAGTGCGGCCTTAGCGGGGGTCCAAGAGACCCAGTACTTC.

The chain couples TRBV10-3 to TRBJ1-5; the D is unclear. Trimming removed 10 bases from V and 0 bases from J, with 13 bases in between. Germline V gene lookup returns CDR1 ENHRY and CDR2 SYGVKD. The CDR3 consists of 14 residues. The DNA of the CDR3 is TGTGCCACCAGGTTGGATTATAGCAATCAGCCCCAGCATTTT. Protein product: CATRLDYSNQPQHF.

This clonotype was counted only a few times. This chain connects TRBV23-1 to TRBJ2-3; D gene ambiguous. TRBV23-1 is known as an ORF, though its function is uncertain. The CDR3 has 15 amino acids. V dropped 6 bases and J dropped 2 bases, with 15 bases sitting between them. CDR3 in DNA: TGCGCCAGCAGGTTGCGGAATTGGCCCACAGATACGCAGTATTTT. Its protein product is CASRLRNWPTDTQYF.

The V and J genes are TRBV7-2 and TRBJ2-5; D uncertain. Trimming shortened V by 7 bases and J by 5 bases, and 17 bases separated the two germline ends. Germline V gene sequence: CDR1 SGHTA, CDR2 FQGNSA. The CDR3 has 14 residues. The CDR3 coding sequence is TGTGCCAGCACCCCATCTGTCGTCGGGGAGACCCAGTACTTC. Encoded protein: CASTPSVVGETQYF.

The J gene is TRBJ1-1, the V gene TRBV29-1; no clear D gene. Germline V lookup: CDR1 SQVTM, CDR2 ANQGSEA. The length of the CDR3 is 14 residues. Between the trimmed V and J ends, which lost 0 bases and 8 bases, there was a span of 16 bases. The CDR3 here is CSVEDQLTYPEAFF. The CDR3 DNA reads as TGCAGCGTTGAAGATCAGTTGACCTACCCAGAAGCTTTCTTT.

CDR3 sequence reads: CASSSRLAGGTSTDTQYF. In nucleotides, the CDR3 is TGTGCCAGCAGTTCGAGACTAGCGGGGGGCACTAGCACAGATACGCAGTATTTT. The chain links TRBV6-5 to TRBJ2-3; 13 nucleotides line up with TRBD2. The length of the CDR3 is 18 residues. V gave up 4 bases and J gave up 0 bases; unmatched junction bases: 7. From germline, CDR1 is MNHEY and CDR2 SVGAGI.

This clonotype appeared a few times. J is TRBJ1-6 and V is TRBV5-5; D is undetermined. CDR3 size: 15 residues. V was cut by 3 bases and J by 7 bases, with 14 bases left in between. The germline V gene has CDR1 SGHKS and CDR2 YYEKEE (reference sequence). In nucleotides, the CDR3 is TGTGCCAGCAGCTCATCTGGGGTGAGGAATTCACCCCTCCACTTT. It yields the protein CASSSSGVRNSPLHF.

This sequence joins TRBV20-1 and TRBJ1-4, with D hard to call. The CDR3 sequence is 15 residues long. The V end lost 4 bases, the J end lost 8 bases, and 20 bases lay between the germline ends. CDR1 is DFQATT and CDR2 is SNEGSKA in the germline V gene (reference sequence). In DNA, the CDR3 is TGCAGTGCTAACAAAGGGAACACACTTGCCGAAAAACTGTTTTTT. Translating gives CSANKGNTLAEKLFF.